A selection of T cell receptor beta chains follows, all from one sample in a study of blood T cell repertoires in COVID-19. Generated by immunoSEQ multiplex PCR, the TCRdb table keeps only in-frame clones and is missing some. The table has approximately 91,000 clones, 70% to 80% seen once. The material sequenced was peripheral blood. These receptors were obtained from a man in his 70s with acute or convalescent COVID-19. Each CDR3 is given with its conserved first and last residue. D genes are given only for firm matches. Where a row states a size, it is once, few, many or the class of an expanded clone; other rows omit it.

D gene,J gene,V gene,clone size,CDR3 protein,CDR3 DNA
.,TRBJ2-5,TRBV4-2,.,CASSPNHEYQETQYF,TGTGCCAGCAGCCCTAACCATGAGTACCAAGAGACCCAGTACTTC
TRBD2,TRBJ2-2,TRBV5-1,.,CASSLLAGGTGELFF,TGCGCCAGCAGCTTACTAGCGGGAGGCACCGGGGAGCTGTTTTTT
.,TRBJ1-3,TRBV19,.,CASSIQGQYGAIYF,TGTGCCAGTAGTATACAAGGACAGTACGGGGCCATATATTTT
TRBD2,TRBJ2-3,TRBV11-3,.,CASSYRGAGGPRGDTQYF,TGTGCCAGCAGCTACCGCGGAGCGGGAGGGCCCCGGGGTGATACGCAGTATTTT
TRBD2,TRBJ2-1,TRBV9,.,CASSSEVPHTSGSFPYNEQFF,TGTGCCAGCAGCTCGGAGGTTCCTCATACTAGCGGTTCCTTTCCCTACAATGAGCAGTTCTTC
.,TRBJ2-7,TRBV5-6,.,CASSLDFRTYEQYF,TGTGCCAGCAGCTTGGATTTCAGAACCTACGAGCAGTACTTC
.,TRBJ2-7,TRBV3-1/TRBV3-2,.,CASSQDPLGPYEQYF,TGTGCCAGCAGCCAAGATCCCCTTGGCCCCTACGAGCAGTACTTC
.,TRBJ1-1,TRBV12-5,medium-sized,CASGSNLGQLLFYPSLNTEAFF,TGTGCTAGTGGCTCCAACCTCGGACAGCTCCTGTTCTATCCTTCATTGAACACTGAAGCTTTCTTT
.,TRBJ2-7,TRBV2,.,CASSTRDEQYF,TGTGCCAGCAGTACCCGCGACGAGCAGTACTTC
.,TRBJ1-1,TRBV6-5,.,CASSYTTGVGGAFF,TGTGCCAGCAGTTACACCACGGGGGTCGGAGGGGCTTTCTTT